One sample yielded the 21 T cell receptor beta chains listed below, sequenced in a study of CD8 T cells in ankylosing spondylitis. MiXCR was run by TCRdb on the 5' RACE reads, yielding one entry per CDR3 protein. The profile shows around 230,000 distinct CDR3 sequences, roughly 8% of them singletons. Material for sequencing was blood, either unsorted or a sorted T cell fraction (not recorded which). Receptors were obtained from a female donor with ankylosing spondylitis or in good health (not recorded which).

This clonotype was detected a few times. The chain links TRBV6-1 to TRBJ2-5; 7 positions match TRBD1. The V gene's germline CDR1 is MNHNS and CDR2 SASEGT. Unmatched junction bases numbered 15, after V lost 6 bases and J lost 8 bases. The CDR3 is 15 residues long. The CDR3 coding sequence is TGTGCCAGCAGCCCCAGACAGGGTTCAAGAGAAACCCAGTACTTC. Amino acid sequence: CASSPRQGSRETQYF.

The chain couples TRBV11-2 to TRBJ2-1; weak D call: TRBD2 (6 bases). Trimming shortened V by 1 base and J by 6 bases, and 19 bases separated the two germline ends. CDR1 SGHAT and CDR2 FQNNGV come from the germline V gene. The CDR3 covers 17 residues. Here the CDR3 DNA reads TGTGCCAGCAGCTTAGTCATCTCCCCGGGACTGGGCAATGAGCAGTTCTTC. This encodes CASSLVISPGLGNEQFF.

In this sample, this clonotype turned up a few times. The chain recombines TRBV9 with TRBJ2-3; TRBD2 matches 7 bases. In germline, CDR1 is SGDLS, CDR2 YYNGEE. V was pared by 3 bases and J by 0 bases, with 4 bases of the junction left unmatched. The CDR3 runs to 15 residues. The chain's CDR3 is CASSGSGLSTDTQYF. CDR3 nucleotides: TGTGCCAGCAGCGGTAGCGGGCTTAGCACAGATACGCAGTATTTT.

This clonotype was picked up many times. The chain carries TRBV20-1 and TRBJ2-1; D gene ambiguous. Germline CDR1 is DFQATT and CDR2 is SNEGSKA (reference sequence). CDR3 length: 13 amino acids. Trimming left V 1 base short and J 5 bases short, with 9 bases between. CDR3 region: CSARVSEHNEQFF. CDR3 coding DNA: TGCAGTGCTAGAGTATCAGAACACAATGAGCAGTTCTTC.

This clonotype was observed at least ten times. V gene TRBV5-1 combines with J gene TRBJ2-7; TRBD2 might be the D (5 bases). Germline V gives CDR1 SGHRS, CDR2 YFSETQ. The V end lost 0 bases, the J end lost 3 bases, and 10 bases lay between the germline ends. This CDR3 is built from 14 residues. The CDR3 region is CASSLGGDLYEQYF. The CDR3 region has the DNA TGCGCCAGCAGCTTGGGGGGAGATCTCTACGAGCAGTACTTC.

CDR3 amino acids: CASSLESAGGSASEQFF. The CDR3 DNA follows: TGCGCCAGCAGCCTCGAATCGGCGGGAGGGTCTGCGTCGGAGCAGTTCTTC. J is TRBJ2-1 and V is TRBV4-3; 9 nucleotides align to TRBD2. Germline CDR1 is LGHNA and CDR2 is YSLEER. The junction had 17 bases not matched to a gene; V was cut back by 4 bases and J by 10 bases. The CDR3 loop spans 17 amino acids.

In its sample, this clonotype was seen many times. This chain connects TRBV5-1 to TRBJ2-7; the D gene is possibly TRBD2 (6 bases). Germline CDR1 is SGHRS and CDR2 is YFSETQ. Trimming pared 5 bases from V and 4 bases from J, leaving 16 bases between. This CDR3 has 14 amino acids. In nucleotides, the CDR3 is TGCGCCAGCAGACCCCCTGGCGGGAATTACGAGCAGTACTTC. Translating it yields CASRPPGGNYEQYF.

This clonotype was recorded at least ten times. J is TRBJ2-2 and V is TRBV29-1; TRBD1 aligns across 11 bases. Germline values: CDR1 SQVTM, CDR2 ANQGSEA. Trimming took 7 bases from V and 5 from J; bases not matched to a gene: 3. The CDR3 contains 13 residues. The CDR3 loop reads CSAGTGGTGELFF. CDR3 nucleotide sequence: TGCAGCGCCGGGACAGGGGGAACCGGGGAGCTGTTTTTT.

This clonotype occurred many times. The rearrangement joins TRBV3-1 to TRBJ1-2; D is ambiguous. The germline CDR1 and CDR2 sequences are LGHDT and YNNKEL (reference sequence). The CDR3 sequence is 12 residues long. Trimming stripped 7 bases from V and 7 bases from J, with 13 bases between. Here the CDR3 DNA reads TGTGCCAGCACCCCAGGACTCGGTGGCTACACCTTC. It translates to CASTPGLGGYTF.

As regards this clonotype: This may be a read error: a much more frequent sequence differs by one nucleotide. The J gene is TRBJ1-2, the V gene TRBV29-1; perhaps TRBD1 as D (5 bases). This CDR3 has 13 amino acids. Trimming cost V 3 bases and J 3 bases, with 11 bases left between them. Germline CDR1 reads SQVTM; CDR2 reads ANQGSEA. The CDR3 DNA follows: TGCAGCGTTGAGCCCGGCAGGGACTATGGCTACACCTTC. It is translated as CSVEPGRDYGYTF.

This clonotype was found many times. The chain recombines TRBV4-3 with TRBJ1-2; no definite D call. The CDR3 runs 15 residues. CDR1 LGHNA and CDR2 YSLEER come from the germline V gene. Trimming stripped 1 base from V and 5 bases from J, with 14 bases between. The CDR3: CASSQGLRALYGYTF. The CDR3 coding sequence is TGCGCCAGCAGCCAAGGTCTCCGGGCCTTGTATGGCTACACCTTC.

This clonotype was detected ten times or more. The chain has TRBV7-9 and TRBJ2-2, with D maybe TRBD2 (5 bases). Deletions cut 5 bases from V and 5 bases from J, with 21 bases between. This CDR3 spans 17 amino acids. From germline, CDR1 is SEHNR and CDR2 FQNEAQ (reference sequence). This CDR3 is CASSPYSGGRRTGELFF. The CDR3, as DNA: TGTGCCAGCAGCCCCTACAGCGGTGGGAGAAGGACCGGGGAGCTGTTTTTT.

This clonotype came up many times. This sequence joins TRBV7-2 and TRBJ1-4; D is undetermined. The CDR3 is made up of 14 amino acids. Looked up from germline, CDR1 is SGHTA and CDR2 is FQGNSA. Trimming left V 4 bases short and J 5 bases short, with 11 bases between. CDR3 nucleotide sequence: TGTGCCAGCAGCTGGAAAGCTGAGAATGAAAAACTGTTTTTT. Its protein product is CASSWKAENEKLFF.

This clonotype was picked up many times. The V and J genes are TRBV28 and TRBJ2-3; D possibly corresponds to TRBD1 (6 bases). The CDR3 is 17 residues long. Trimming shortened V by 2 bases and J by 0 bases, and 15 bases separated the two germline ends. From germline, CDR1 is MDHEN and CDR2 SYDVKM. The CDR3: CASSLLRGPASTDTQYF. The CDR3 coding sequence is TGTGCCAGCAGTTTACTCAGGGGTCCGGCGAGCACAGATACGCAGTATTTT.

This clonotype was recorded at least ten times. The chain employs TRBV10-3 and TRBJ2-2, with TRBD2 matching over 10 bases. V trimming: 7 bases; J trimming: 4 bases; junction bases outside the gene matches: 6. The CDR3 runs 15 residues. Germline CDR1 reads ENHRY; CDR2 reads SYGVKD. The CDR3 DNA follows: TGTGCCATCAATCGTAGGACTAGCGGCACCGGGGAGCTGTTTTTT. Protein product: CAINRRTSGTGELFF.

This clonotype came up many times. The V call is TRBV20-1, the J call TRBJ2-3, with D possibly TRBD2 on 6 matching bases. The germline V gene has CDR1 DFQATT and CDR2 SNEGSKA (reference sequence). V was clipped by 6 bases and J by 3 bases, with 13 bases between them. This CDR3 region has 13 residues. In nucleotides, the CDR3 is TGCAGTGCATTGCTAGCGCTTACAGATACGCAGTATTTT. Its translation: CSALLALTDTQYF.

As regards this clonotype: This sequence may be a read error, since a much larger clone differs from it by one base. The chain is built from TRBV7-9 and TRBJ2-7; 7 positions agree with TRBD2. Germline CDR1 SEHNR, CDR2 FQNEAQ (reference sequence). This CDR3 is 17 amino acids long. CDR3 DNA: TGTGCCAGCAGCTTAGGGCCGATAGCGGGCCTCTCCTACGGGCAGTACTTC. It specifies CASSLGPIAGLSYGQYF.

In its sample, this clonotype was seen many times. V usage is TRBV20-1 and J usage is TRBJ2-7; 7 nucleotides line up with TRBD1. The trim removed 6 bases at V and 2 bases at J, leaving 7 bases unmatched. The length of the CDR3 is 13 residues. The germline gives CDR1 DFQATT, CDR2 SNEGSKA (reference sequence). CDR3 protein: CSAPRGGTYEQYF. The CDR3 nucleotides are TGCAGTGCCCCCCGAGGGGGCACCTACGAGCAGTACTTC.

This clonotype was recorded many times. The J gene is TRBJ2-1, the V gene TRBV12-3 or TRBV12-4; D is undetermined. The CDR3 is 11 residues long. V was clipped by 4 bases and J by 6 bases, with 4 bases between them. The CDR3 region is CASSYSNEQFF. The DNA of the CDR3 is TGTGCCAGCAGTTACTCCAATGAGCAGTTCTTC.

This clonotype was seen ten or more times. DNA of the CDR3: TGTGCCAGCAGCTTGGGCCTAGTGCTTTACAATGAGCAGTTCTTC. Translation: CASSLGLVLYNEQFF. The rearrangement links TRBV13 to TRBJ2-1; no clear D gene. The germline gives CDR1 PRHDT, CDR2 FYEKMQ (reference sequence). CDR3 length equals 15 residues. V was clipped by 3 bases and J by 4 bases, with 13 bases between them.

This clonotype was recorded many times. The chain uses TRBV10-3 and TRBJ2-1; TRBD1 agrees at 11 bases. CDR3 length: 14 residues. V gave up 8 bases and J gave up 8 bases; unmatched junction bases: 8. CDR1 and CDR2 from the germline V gene are ENHRY and SYGVKD. The CDR3 loop reads CAIGRGTGGDEQFF. CDR3 sequence (DNA): TGTGCCATCGGCCGCGGGACAGGGGGAGATGAGCAGTTCTTC.